Below, 28 T cell receptor beta chains from the same sample are listed, as sequenced in a study of identical twins. TCRdb ran MiXCR on the 5' RACE reads and lists one entry per CDR3 protein. The sample contains about 890,000 distinct CDR3 sequences, around an eighth of which appear only once. These records were also assigned to another study, of yellow fever vaccine responses in identical twins.

The material sequenced was PBMCs. The receptors stem from a woman aged 18-29 years in good health.

A few counts support this clonotype. The genes are TRBV10-3 and TRBJ2-1, with TRBD2 matching over 8 bases. This CDR3 spans 16 amino acids. The junction had 7 bases not matched to a gene; V was cut back by 5 bases and J by 1 base. Germline V gene data show CDR1 as ENHRY and CDR2 as SYGVKD. The CDR3 region has the DNA TGTGCCATCAGTATTGGGACTAGTCTTTCCTACAATGAGCAGTTCTTC. Translation gives CAISIGTSLSYNEQFF.

The chain has TRBV6-5 and TRBJ2-3; 11 bases align to TRBD2. J lost 0 bases, V lost 4 bases, and 12 bases had no gene match. CDR1 and CDR2 (germline): MNHEY, SVGAGI. CDR3 length: 19 residues. CDR3 protein: CASSSVAGGQGSSTDTQYF. As DNA, the CDR3 is TGTGCCAGCAGTTCGGTAGCGGGAGGGCAGGGGTCTAGCACAGATACGCAGTATTTT.

This clonotype was picked up a small number of times. V gene TRBV20-1 combines with J gene TRBJ2-7; 14 bases are a match to TRBD2. The germline gives CDR1 DFQATT, CDR2 SNEGSKA (reference sequence). The CDR3 has 19 residues. Trimming took 3 bases from V and 3 from J; bases not matched to a gene: 16. CDR3 coding DNA: TGCAGTGCTAGGCCCCGGGGACTAGCGGGAGTAACAAAGGACTACGAGCAGTACTTC. Translating it yields CSARPRGLAGVTKDYEQYF.

This clonotype was counted once. The chain joins TRBV24-1 to TRBJ2-7; 9 nucleotides align to TRBD1. CDR1 is KGHDR and CDR2 is SFDVKD in the germline V gene. J gave up 5 bases and V 4 bases, and 8 bases lay outside the gene matches. The CDR3 covers 15 residues. The CDR3 region is CATSDPGQGRNEQYF. DNA for the CDR3: TGTGCCACCAGTGACCCGGGACAGGGCAGGAACGAGCAGTACTTC.

This clonotype was seen only a few times. V usage is TRBV20-1 and J usage is TRBJ2-2, with 11 bases that match TRBD1. With V trimmed by 4 bases and J by 3 bases, 4 bases remained unmatched. Per the germline V gene, CDR1 is DFQATT and CDR2 is SNEGSKA (reference sequence). This CDR3 spans 15 amino acids. DNA of the CDR3: TGCAGTGCTAAAGGACAGGGGGCCGACACCGGGGAGCTGTTTTTT. It translates to CSAKGQGADTGELFF.

This rearrangement joins TRBV18 to TRBJ2-1, with 9 positions matching TRBD1. This CDR3 is 14 amino acids long. Germline V gene data show CDR1 as KGHSH and CDR2 as LQKENI. Trimming took 8 bases from V and 3 from J; bases not matched to a gene: 5. CDR3: CASLPGQGYNEQFF. The CDR3 DNA sequence: TGTGCCAGCCTACCGGGACAGGGCTACAATGAGCAGTTCTTC.

This chain connects TRBV20-1 to TRBJ1-5, with D unresolved. V lost 0 bases to trimming and J lost 2 bases, with 11 bases between them. Germline-derived CDR1 and CDR2 are DFQATT and SNEGSKA (reference sequence). The CDR3 consists of 15 residues. The CDR3 coding sequence is TGCAGTGCTAGAGAGCTAGCTGGCGGCAATCAGCCCCAGCATTTT. Residues: CSARELAGGNQPQHF.

There are a few counts of this clonotype. This chain joins TRBV7-2 and TRBJ1-6; no firm D call. This CDR3 has 11 amino acids. Trimming removed 5 bases from V and 7 bases from J, with 3 bases in between. Germline CDR1 and CDR2: SGHTA and FQGNSA. The CDR3 DNA reads as TGTGCCAGCAGCGCCAATTCACCCCTCCACTTT. This codes for CASSANSPLHF.

This clonotype has just a few counts. The DNA for the CDR3 is TGTGCCAGCAGCCCCCGAATGGGCAATGAGCAGTTCTTC. This encodes CASSPRMGNEQFF. The chain combines TRBV12-3 or TRBV12-4 with TRBJ2-1; no clear D gene. V lost 6 bases to trimming and J lost 6 bases, with 12 bases between them. The CDR3 covers 13 residues.

The chain recombines TRBV12-3 or TRBV12-4 with TRBJ2-2, with D perhaps TRBD1 (6 bases). V was cut by 6 bases and J by 6 bases, with 14 bases left in between. This CDR3 is built from 14 residues. CDR3 sequence reads: CASRLTGFAGELFF. The CDR3 bases are TGTGCCAGCAGGCTTACAGGGTTCGCCGGGGAGCTGTTTTTT.

This clonotype was counted a few times. This chain links TRBV6-4 with TRBJ2-3; 8 positions match TRBD2. Germline loops: CDR1 MRHNA, CDR2 SNTAGT. With V trimmed by 0 bases and J by 3 bases, 5 bases remained unmatched. The CDR3 length is 16 residues. The CDR3 region is CASSDSLTSVTDTQYF. CDR3 nucleotides: TGTGCCAGCAGTGACTCCCTGACTAGCGTAACAGATACGCAGTATTTT.

This clonotype was counted only a few times. The chain recombines TRBV7-7 with TRBJ2-1, with TRBD2 matching over 11 bases. This CDR3 contains 17 residues. Germline CDR1 and CDR2: SSHAT and FNYEAQ (reference sequence). With 5 bases clipped from V and 5 bases from J, the junction kept 11 bases outside the gene matches. In DNA form, the CDR3 reads TGTGCCAGCAGCGTGGGGATAGCGGGAGGGCCGGACAATGAGCAGTTCTTC. Its translation: CASSVGIAGGPDNEQFF. The full variable domain, in which reference TRBV7-7 and TRBJ2-1 provide the parts outside the CDR3, is GAGVSQSPRYKVTKRGQDVTLRCDPISSHATLYWYQQALGQGPEFLTYFNYEAQPDKSGLPSDRFSAERPEGSISTLTIQRTEQRDSAMYRCASSVGIAGGPDNEQFFGPGTRLTVL.

This clonotype was seen a handful of times. This rearrangement joins TRBV7-2 to TRBJ2-1; D uncertain. The CDR3 covers 15 residues. V was cut by 2 bases and J by 12 bases, with 20 bases left in between. CDR1 and CDR2 (germline): SGHTA, FQGNSA. CDR3 region: CASSLRPDPEWRQFF. The CDR3 DNA sequence: TGTGCCAGCAGCTTACGCCCGGACCCGGAATGGCGGCAGTTCTTC.

This clonotype was observed many times. V usage is TRBV10-3 and J usage is TRBJ2-3; 10 bases agree with TRBD2. The CDR3 extends over 16 amino acids. V shed 0 bases and J 3 bases; nucleotides not matched to a gene: 3. Germline V lookup: CDR1 ENHRY, CDR2 SYGVKD. CDR3 in DNA: TGTGCCATCAGTGAGTCGAGCGGGGGGGCAACAGATACGCAGTATTTT. Its translation: CAISESSGGATDTQYF.

The chain employs TRBV20-1 and TRBJ2-2; 8 bases fit TRBD1. Germline CDR1 reads DFQATT; CDR2 reads SNEGSKA (reference sequence). The CDR3 contains 16 residues. V dropped 3 bases and J dropped 6; count of bases not matched to a gene: 12. CDR3 residues: CSARGPQGELSGELFF. The CDR3 DNA sequence: TGCAGTGCTAGGGGCCCACAGGGGGAATTGTCCGGGGAGCTGTTTTTT.

This sequence joins TRBV6-1 and TRBJ1-2, with D hard to call. The germline V gene encodes CDR1 MNHNS and CDR2 SASEGT. The CDR3 totals 14 residues. V was trimmed by 6 bases and J by 6 bases, leaving 17 bases between them. The CDR3 DNA follows: TGTGCCAGCAGCCCTGAGGAGGGAGGGAATGGCTACACCTTC. This gives the protein CASSPEEGGNGYTF.

This clonotype was recorded at least ten times. The chain carries TRBV5-1 and TRBJ2-1; 7 nucleotides match TRBD2. Per the germline V gene, CDR1 is SGHRS and CDR2 is YFSETQ. This CDR3 contains 14 residues. V was pared by 10 bases and J by 7 bases, with 14 bases of the junction left unmatched. CDR3 DNA: TGCGCCTCATCCTCGGGGCAGGGAGGGAATGAGCAGTTCTTC. Translation: CASSSGQGGNEQFF.

J is TRBJ1-5 and V is TRBV6-1, with D unclear. The CDR3 sequence is 12 residues long. Germline lookup yields CDR1 MNHNS and CDR2 SASEGT. The V end was cut by 7 bases, the J end by 5 bases, with 9 bases between. CDR3 region: CASKGGDQPQHF. The DNA of the CDR3 is TGTGCCAGCAAAGGCGGTGATCAGCCCCAGCATTTT.

In this sample, this clonotype turned up many times. The chain is built from TRBV3-1 and TRBJ1-1; D not resolved. Germline V gene sequence: CDR1 LGHDT, CDR2 YNNKEL (reference sequence). This CDR3 contains 13 residues. Trimming shortened V by 2 bases and J by 10 bases, and 14 bases separated the two germline ends. The CDR3 is CASSQPGRAGAFF. The CDR3, as DNA: TGTGCCAGCAGCCAACCTGGGAGGGCCGGAGCTTTCTTT. The variable domain in full, completed from reference TRBV3-1 and TRBJ1-1, reads DTAVSQTPKYLVTQMGNDKSIKCEQNLGHDTMYWYKQDSKKFLKIMFSYNNKELIINETVPNRFSPKSPDKAHLNLHINSLELGDSAVYFCASSQPGRAGAFFGQGTRLTVV.

The chain employs TRBV20-1 and TRBJ1-1, with 10 nucleotides matching TRBD1. Germline CDR1 and CDR2: DFQATT and SNEGSKA (reference sequence). The CDR3 extends over 14 amino acids. The ends lost 5 bases at V and 7 bases at J; junction bases unmatched: 10. The CDR3 DNA is TGCAGTGCTCGGTCCCGGGACAGGGGTTTTGAAGCTTTCTTT. It yields the protein CSARSRDRGFEAFF.

The chain recombines TRBV2 with TRBJ2-3; TRBD2 might be the D (6 bases). V was clipped by 10 bases and J by 2 bases, with 16 bases between them. This CDR3 contains 14 residues. The germline gives CDR1 SNHLY, CDR2 FYNNEI. CDR3 sequence reads: CATSSAGFTDTQYF. The CDR3 nucleotides read TGTGCCACCTCTTCAGCGGGCTTCACAGATACGCAGTATTTT. Looking up the rest from reference TRBV2 and TRBJ2-3 gives the full variable domain: EPEVTQTPSHQVTQMGQEVILRCVPISNHLYFYWYRQILGQKVEFLVSFYNNEISEKSEIFDDQFSVERPDGSNFTLKIRSTKLEDSAMYFCATSSAGFTDTQYFGPGTRLTVL.

This sequence joins TRBV20-1 and TRBJ2-4, with TRBD2 as a possible D gene (7 bases). V gave up 6 bases and J gave up 8 bases, with 14 bases separating them. This CDR3 has 12 residues. The germline V gene has CDR1 DFQATT and CDR2 SNEGSKA (reference sequence). The CDR3 coding sequence is TGCAGTGCCAGAAGGGGGAGGGACATTCAGTACTTC. Its translation is CSARRGRDIQYF.

The chain is built from TRBV5-5 and TRBJ2-4; perhaps TRBD2 as D (6 bases). This CDR3 has 16 residues. Per the germline V gene, CDR1 is SGHKS and CDR2 is YYEKEE (reference sequence). Trimming removed 2 bases from V and 1 base from J, with 13 bases in between. This chain's CDR3 is CASSLDGGMAKNIQYF. DNA for the CDR3: TGTGCCAGCAGCTTAGACGGGGGTATGGCCAAAAACATTCAGTACTTC. The full variable domain, in which reference TRBV5-5 and TRBJ2-4 provide the parts outside the CDR3, is DAGVTQSPTHLIKTRGQQVTLRCSPISGHKSVSWYQQVLGQGPQFIFQYYEKEERGRGNFPDRFSARQFPNYSSELNVNALLLGDSALYLCASSLDGGMAKNIQYFGAGTRLSVL.

The sample holds a few counts of this clonotype. This chain joins TRBV11-2 and TRBJ1-2; no firm D call. V lost 1 base and J 4 bases, leaving 10 bases between the germline ends. Germline lookup yields CDR1 SGHAT and CDR2 FQNNGV. The CDR3 is 14 residues long. CDR3 bases: TGTGCCAGCAGCTTAGGATTACAGTCCTATGGCTACACCTTC. Amino acids: CASSLGLQSYGYTF.

This clonotype was seen only a few times. V usage is TRBV24-1 and J usage is TRBJ2-5, with D possibly TRBD2 on 5 matching bases. Germline CDR1 is KGHDR and CDR2 is SFDVKD. V shed 0 bases and J shed 3 bases, with 7 bases lying between them. CDR3 length: 14 amino acids. The CDR3 is CATSDLPGEETQYF. The CDR3 nucleotides are TGTGCCACCAGTGATTTGCCCGGGGAAGAGACCCAGTACTTC.

This clonotype occurred a few times. The CDR3 DNA follows: TGTGCCAGCAGCTTACGGGACAGCGGATACGCGAACACCGGGGAGCTGTTTTTT. This codes for CASSLRDSGYANTGELFF. The chain uses TRBV11-1 and TRBJ2-2; 7 bases are a match to TRBD1. CDR3 length: 18 amino acids. Germline lookup yields CDR1 SGHAT and CDR2 FQDESV (reference sequence). Trimming at V came to 2 bases and at J to 0 bases, leaving 9 bases not matched to a gene.

The table lists this clonotype with a few counts. The gene calls are TRBV20-1 and TRBJ2-7; TRBD1 aligns across 9 bases. CDR1 is DFQATT, CDR2 SNEGSKA, per germline (reference sequence). The junction had 6 bases not matched to a gene; V was cut back by 3 bases and J by 6 bases. The CDR3 is made up of 13 amino acids. CDR3 residues: CSARVQGASEQYV. The CDR3 DNA is TGCAGTGCTAGGGTACAGGGGGCGTCCGAGCAGTACGTC.

The J gene is TRBJ2-1, the V gene TRBV20-1, with unresolved D. V gave up 2 bases and J gave up 0 bases, with 8 bases separating them. CDR1 DFQATT and CDR2 SNEGSKA come from the germline V gene (reference sequence). The CDR3 is 14 residues long. For the CDR3, the DNA is TGCAGTGCTAGACTAGGGATCTCCTACAATGAGCAGTTCTTC. It translates to CSARLGISYNEQFF.